The sequence of this TCR beta chain was determined in a study of T cell responses to AZD1222 COVID-19 vaccine. Trimming removed 4 bases at V and 10 bases at J, with 11 bases between. The germline V gene encodes CDR1 LGHDT and CDR2 YNNKEL (reference sequence). CDR3 length: 12 amino acids. Study-level findings and limits: Without day 14 samples, only post-peak T cell repertoires were studied. Mostly white British, mostly female donors; authors suggested clonal diversity may be underestimated. Baseline antibody screening turned up just a handful of seropositive AZD1222 recipients. Increases in Spike-specific TCR breadth and depth were seen after two AZD1222 doses.

Using immunoSEQ multiplex PCR, the repertoire was profiled, and TCRdb retains in-frame clones only, with some absent. The repertoire holds 66,000 or so clones, about 90% seen once, with around 16% in the top ten. About this clone itself: Its matching antigen is unknown.

V is TRBV3-1 (or the pseudogene TRBV3-2) and J is TRBJ2-1, with D unresolved. This sample comprised peripheral blood, obtained on day 0 of AZD1222 vaccination. This TCR was sampled from an adult in good health. The CDR3 loop reads CASSRTLGEQFF. DNA for the CDR3: TGTGCCAGCAGCCGAACCCTAGGGGAGCAGTTCTTC.